This T cell receptor (beta chain) was recorded in a study of T cells in Graves' hyperthyroidism and ophthalmopathy. Overall study findings and caveats: Prediction of ophthalmopathy progression came a median roughly 7.1 months pre-onset.

Template material for amplifying TCR beta CDR3 regions consisted of RNA transcripts. The TCR CDR3 was amplified in a first-round RT-PCR using the HTBI primer set. From the multiplex PCR reads, TCRdb called clonotypes with MiXCR, one entry per CDR3 protein. The data show about 360,000 distinct CDR3 sequences, about 12% seen once. This CDR3 has 18 amino acids. Trimming cost V 0 bases and J 1 base, with 19 bases left between them. CDR1 and CDR2 from the germline V gene are GTSNPN and SVGIG (reference sequence). This clonotype was counted between two and nine times. Its antigen is not identified. This TCR derives from a woman younger than 30 with Graves' hyperthyroidism. Sequenced: blood. V is TRBV30 and J is TRBJ1-5, with D tentatively TRBD1 (5 bases). For the CDR3, the DNA is TGTGCCTGGAGTGTAGGTGTGGGGGACCCGGGAAGCAATCAGCCCCAGCATTTT. This encodes CAWSVGVGDPGSNQPQHF.